This T cell receptor beta chain was identified in a study of blood T cell repertoires in COVID-19. Across the whole study: Nucleic acid was either cDNA or gDNA, and it came from T cells, B-cell-depleted T cells, or PBMCs.

Original methodology: Amplifying reference gene primers gave estimates of nucleated cell counts. Libraries were prepared by immunoSEQ multiplex PCR; TCRdb keeps only in-frame clonotypes and omits some of them. The DNA was the basis for D and trimming; V, J and clone size are from that table. In the table there are 250,000 to 300,000 clones, 85% to 90% of which are singletons. In this sample, this clone turned up once. In germline, CDR1 is MGHRA, CDR2 YSYEKL. The CDR3 length is 18 residues. Trimming cost V 5 bases and J 2 bases; bases outside gene matches: 15. V gene TRBV4-1 combines with J gene TRBJ1-2, with 9 bases aligning to TRBD1. The sequence derives from a woman between 45 and 65 years old with COVID-19, enrolled during active disease. Sequences were obtained from peripheral blood. Here the CDR3 DNA reads TGCGCCAGCAGCACCGGAGACCGGGACAGGGTCTCCAACTATGGCTACACCTTC. Translation: CASSTGDRDRVSNYGYTF.